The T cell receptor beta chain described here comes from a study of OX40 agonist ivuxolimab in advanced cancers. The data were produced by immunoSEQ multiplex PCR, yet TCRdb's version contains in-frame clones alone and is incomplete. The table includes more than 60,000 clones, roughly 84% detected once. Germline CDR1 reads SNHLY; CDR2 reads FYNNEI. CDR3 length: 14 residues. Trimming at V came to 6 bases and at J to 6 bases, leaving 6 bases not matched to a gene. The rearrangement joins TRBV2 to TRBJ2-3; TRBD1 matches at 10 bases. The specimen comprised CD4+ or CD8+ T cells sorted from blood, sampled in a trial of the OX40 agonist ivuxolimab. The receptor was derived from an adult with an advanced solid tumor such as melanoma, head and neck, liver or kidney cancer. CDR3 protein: CASRDRGVGDTQYF. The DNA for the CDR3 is TGTGCCAGCAGGGACAGGGGGGTCGGGGATACGCAGTATTTT. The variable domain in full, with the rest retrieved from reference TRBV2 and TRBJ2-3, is EPEVTQTPSHQVTQMGQEVILRCVPISNHLYFYWYRQILGQKVEFLVSFYNNEISEKSEIFDDQFSVERPDGSNFTLKIRSTKLEDSAMYFCASRDRGVGDTQYFGPGTRLTVL.